This T cell receptor (beta chain) originates from a study of blood T cells in healthy people across ages. Sample-barcoded 5' priming and a J-beta primer mix drove a second PCR of roughly 6 to 12 cycles. TCRdb reanalysed the 5' RACE reads using MiXCR and keeps one entry per CDR3 protein. The table has approximately 800,000 distinct CDR3 sequences, around a quarter seen once; the top ten hold 3%. The CDR3 loop spans 15 amino acids. The V and J ends lost 1 base and 4 bases respectively, with 13 bases between them. Germline loops: CDR1 SGHTA, CDR2 FQGNSA. This clonotype was recorded a few times. The data also belong to a second study, concerning T cells of mothers and their children.

The receptor's source is a boy between 5 and 17 years old in good health. The sample taken for sequencing was blood. The V call is TRBV7-2, the J call TRBJ1-1; a possible D gene is TRBD1 (6 bases). In DNA, the CDR3 is TGTGCCAGCAGCTTAGTTGGGGGCGCAGCCACTGAAGCTTTCTTT. Translation gives CASSLVGGAATEAFF.